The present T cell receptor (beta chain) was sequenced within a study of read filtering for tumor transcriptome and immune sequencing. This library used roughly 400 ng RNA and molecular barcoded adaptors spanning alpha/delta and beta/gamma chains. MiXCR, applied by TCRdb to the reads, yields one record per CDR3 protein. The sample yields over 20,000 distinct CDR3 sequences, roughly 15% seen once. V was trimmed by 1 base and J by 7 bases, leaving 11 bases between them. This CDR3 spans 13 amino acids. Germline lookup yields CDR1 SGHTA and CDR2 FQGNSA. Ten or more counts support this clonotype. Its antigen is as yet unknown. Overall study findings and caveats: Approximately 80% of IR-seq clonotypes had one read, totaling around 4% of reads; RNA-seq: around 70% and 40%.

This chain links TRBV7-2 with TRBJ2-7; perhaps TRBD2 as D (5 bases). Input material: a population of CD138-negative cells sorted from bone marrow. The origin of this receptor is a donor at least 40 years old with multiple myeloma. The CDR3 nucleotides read TGTGCCAGCAGCTTAGACTACACTAGAGAGCAGTACTTC. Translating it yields CASSLDYTREQYF.